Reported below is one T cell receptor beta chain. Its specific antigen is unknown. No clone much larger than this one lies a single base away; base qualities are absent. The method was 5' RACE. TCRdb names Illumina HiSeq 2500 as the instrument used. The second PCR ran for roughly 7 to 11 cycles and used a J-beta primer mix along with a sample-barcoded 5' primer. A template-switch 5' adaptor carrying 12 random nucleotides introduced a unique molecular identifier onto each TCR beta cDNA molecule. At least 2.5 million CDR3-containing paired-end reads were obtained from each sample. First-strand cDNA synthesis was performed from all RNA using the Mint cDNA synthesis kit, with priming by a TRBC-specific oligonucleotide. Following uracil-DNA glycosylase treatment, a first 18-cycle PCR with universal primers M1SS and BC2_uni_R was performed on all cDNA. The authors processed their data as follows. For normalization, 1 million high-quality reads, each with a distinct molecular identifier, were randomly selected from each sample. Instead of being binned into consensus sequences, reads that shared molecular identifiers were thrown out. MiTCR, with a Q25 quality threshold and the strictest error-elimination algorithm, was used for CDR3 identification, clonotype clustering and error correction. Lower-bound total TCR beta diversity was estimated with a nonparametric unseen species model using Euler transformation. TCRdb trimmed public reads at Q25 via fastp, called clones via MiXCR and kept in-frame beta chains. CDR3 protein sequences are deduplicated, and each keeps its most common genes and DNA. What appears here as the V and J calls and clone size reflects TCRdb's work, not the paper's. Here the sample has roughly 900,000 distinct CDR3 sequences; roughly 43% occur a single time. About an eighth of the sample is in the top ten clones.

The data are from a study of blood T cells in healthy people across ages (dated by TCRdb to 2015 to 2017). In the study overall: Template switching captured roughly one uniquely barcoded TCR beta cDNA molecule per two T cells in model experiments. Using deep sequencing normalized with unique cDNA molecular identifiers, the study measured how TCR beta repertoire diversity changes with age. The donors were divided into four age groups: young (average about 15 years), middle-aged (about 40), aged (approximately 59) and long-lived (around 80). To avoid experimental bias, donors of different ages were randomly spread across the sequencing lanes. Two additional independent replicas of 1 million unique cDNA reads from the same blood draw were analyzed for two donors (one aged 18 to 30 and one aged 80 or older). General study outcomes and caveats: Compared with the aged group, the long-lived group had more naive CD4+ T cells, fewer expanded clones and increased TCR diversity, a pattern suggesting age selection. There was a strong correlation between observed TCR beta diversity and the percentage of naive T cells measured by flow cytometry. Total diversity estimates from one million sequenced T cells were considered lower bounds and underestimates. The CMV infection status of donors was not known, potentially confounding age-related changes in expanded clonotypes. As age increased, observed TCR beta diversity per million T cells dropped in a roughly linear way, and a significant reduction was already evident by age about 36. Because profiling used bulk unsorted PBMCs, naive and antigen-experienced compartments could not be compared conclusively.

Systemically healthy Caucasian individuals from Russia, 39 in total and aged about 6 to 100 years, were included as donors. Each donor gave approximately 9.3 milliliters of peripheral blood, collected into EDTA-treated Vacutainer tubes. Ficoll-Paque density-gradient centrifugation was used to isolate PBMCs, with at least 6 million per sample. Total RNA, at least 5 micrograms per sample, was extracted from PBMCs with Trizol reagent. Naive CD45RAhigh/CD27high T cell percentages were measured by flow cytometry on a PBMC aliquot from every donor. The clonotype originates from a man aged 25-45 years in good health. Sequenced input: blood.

The CDR3 amino acid sequence is: CASSRLRDLKTQYF. The base sequence is TGTGCCAGCAGTAGGCTGCGGGACCTCAAGACCCAGTACTTC. The rearranged chain carries TRBV6-2 or TRBV6-3 and TRBJ2-5; the D region possibly corresponds to TRBD2 (6 bases align). V is pared back by 5 bases and J by 6 bases, with 16 bases lying between the germline termini. Spanning cysteine to phenylalanine, the CDR3 consists of 14 amino acids. CDR3 DNA is the only sequence kept; it has 42 bases, read in frame from the first base. The germline V gene encodes CDR1 MNHEY and CDR2 SVGEGT.